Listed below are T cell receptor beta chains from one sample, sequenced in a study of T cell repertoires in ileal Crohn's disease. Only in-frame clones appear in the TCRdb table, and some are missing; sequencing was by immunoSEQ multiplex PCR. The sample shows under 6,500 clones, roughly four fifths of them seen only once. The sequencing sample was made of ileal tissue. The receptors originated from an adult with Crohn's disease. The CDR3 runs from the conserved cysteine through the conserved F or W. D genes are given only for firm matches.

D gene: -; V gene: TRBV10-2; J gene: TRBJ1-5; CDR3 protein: CASSGSVGGQPQHF
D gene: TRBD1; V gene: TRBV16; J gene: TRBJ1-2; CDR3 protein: CASSQSHPLDRANYGYTF
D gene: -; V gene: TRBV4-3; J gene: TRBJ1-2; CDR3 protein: CASSQGGGGNYGYTF
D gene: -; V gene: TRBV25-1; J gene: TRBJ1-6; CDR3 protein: CASSEYVGSSPLHF
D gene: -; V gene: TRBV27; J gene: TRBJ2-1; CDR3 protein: CASRLSGIGSSYNEQFF
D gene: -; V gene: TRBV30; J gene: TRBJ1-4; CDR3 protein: CAWSRWEEGEKLFF
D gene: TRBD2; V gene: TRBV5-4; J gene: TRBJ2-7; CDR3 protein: CASSSANSGTYEQYF
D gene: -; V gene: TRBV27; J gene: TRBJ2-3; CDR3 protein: CASSSGPHDTQYF
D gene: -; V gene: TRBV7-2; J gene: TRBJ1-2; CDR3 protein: CASSLASGDGYTF
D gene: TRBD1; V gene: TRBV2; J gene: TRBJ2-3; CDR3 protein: CASTDRGRTDTQYF
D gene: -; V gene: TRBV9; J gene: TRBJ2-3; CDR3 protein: CASSTGGTDTQYF
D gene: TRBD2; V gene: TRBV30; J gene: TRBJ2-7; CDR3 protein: CAWSGMSSGGYEQYF
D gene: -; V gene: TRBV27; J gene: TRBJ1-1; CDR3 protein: CASSPTGWTEAFF
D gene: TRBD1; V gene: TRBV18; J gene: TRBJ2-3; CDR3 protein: CASTGVADTQYF
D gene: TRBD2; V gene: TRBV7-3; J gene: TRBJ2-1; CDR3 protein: CASSLVRGGVDEQFF
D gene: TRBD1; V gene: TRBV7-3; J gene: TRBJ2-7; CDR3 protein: CASSSGQGTHEQYF
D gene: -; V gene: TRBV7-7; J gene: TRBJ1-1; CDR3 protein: CASSDSPGHEAFF
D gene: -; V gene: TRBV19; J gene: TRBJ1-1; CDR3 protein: CASSTNTGIEAFF
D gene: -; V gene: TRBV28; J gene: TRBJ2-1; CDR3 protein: CASSFPVAWDEQFF
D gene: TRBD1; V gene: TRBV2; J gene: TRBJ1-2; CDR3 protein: CASRRGQASYGYTF
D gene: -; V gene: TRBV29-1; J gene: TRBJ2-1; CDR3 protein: CSVEFKSSRNEQFF
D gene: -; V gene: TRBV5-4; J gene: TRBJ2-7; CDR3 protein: CASSLSLGVGYEQYF
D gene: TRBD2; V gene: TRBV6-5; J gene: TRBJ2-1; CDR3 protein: CASGRSGADNEQFF
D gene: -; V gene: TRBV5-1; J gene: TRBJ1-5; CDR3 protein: CASSLDFNQPQHF
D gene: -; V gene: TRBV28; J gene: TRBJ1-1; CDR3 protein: CASSLSSLEAFF
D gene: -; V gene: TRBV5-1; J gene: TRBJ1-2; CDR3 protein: CASSGADGVVYGYTF
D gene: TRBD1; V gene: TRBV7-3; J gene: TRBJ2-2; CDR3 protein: CASSPGRGQGRNTGELFF
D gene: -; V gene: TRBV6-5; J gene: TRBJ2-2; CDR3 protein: CATVSSNTGELFF
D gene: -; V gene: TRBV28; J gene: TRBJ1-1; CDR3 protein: CASSDSRAFF
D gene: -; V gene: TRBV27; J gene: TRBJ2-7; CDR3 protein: CASTRGGSHEQYF
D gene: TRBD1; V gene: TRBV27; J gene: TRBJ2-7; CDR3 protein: CASRYRGPAYEQYF
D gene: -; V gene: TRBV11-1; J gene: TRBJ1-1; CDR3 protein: CASSLVSLLNTEAFF
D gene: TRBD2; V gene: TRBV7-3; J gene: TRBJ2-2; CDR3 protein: CASSSGGPRDGELFF
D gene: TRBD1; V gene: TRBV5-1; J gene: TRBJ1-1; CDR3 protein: CASSFHRGGTEAFF
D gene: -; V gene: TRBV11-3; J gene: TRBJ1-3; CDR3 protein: CASSGQTSGNTIYF
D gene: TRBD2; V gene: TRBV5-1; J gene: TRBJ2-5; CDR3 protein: CASSLNPGEGETQYF
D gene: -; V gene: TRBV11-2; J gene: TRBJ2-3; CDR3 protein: CASSLEGPNTQYF
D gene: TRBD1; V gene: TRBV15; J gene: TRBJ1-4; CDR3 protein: CATSRARDSSEKLFF
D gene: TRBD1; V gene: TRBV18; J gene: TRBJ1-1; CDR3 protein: CASSADRGGVNTEAFF
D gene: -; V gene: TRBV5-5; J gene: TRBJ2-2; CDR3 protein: CASSYPGTGELFF
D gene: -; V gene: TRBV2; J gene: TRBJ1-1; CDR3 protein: CASIQNTEAFF
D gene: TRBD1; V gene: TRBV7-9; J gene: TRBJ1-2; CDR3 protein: CASSYAGTANYGYTF
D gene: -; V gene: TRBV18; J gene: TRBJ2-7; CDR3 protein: CASSQTLAEGSYEQYF
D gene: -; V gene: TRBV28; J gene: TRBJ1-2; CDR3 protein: CASSLDSNYGYTF
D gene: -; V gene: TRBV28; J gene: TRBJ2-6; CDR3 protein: CASRALTYTPPSGANVLTF
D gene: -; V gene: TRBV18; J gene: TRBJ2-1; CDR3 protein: CASSLSGQGREQFF
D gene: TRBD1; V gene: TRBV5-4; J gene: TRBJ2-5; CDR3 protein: CASSLRTGAQETQYF
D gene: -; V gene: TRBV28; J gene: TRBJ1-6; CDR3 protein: CASRGDLDNSPLHF
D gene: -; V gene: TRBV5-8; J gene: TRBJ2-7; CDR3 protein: CASSSPGHPAHEQYF